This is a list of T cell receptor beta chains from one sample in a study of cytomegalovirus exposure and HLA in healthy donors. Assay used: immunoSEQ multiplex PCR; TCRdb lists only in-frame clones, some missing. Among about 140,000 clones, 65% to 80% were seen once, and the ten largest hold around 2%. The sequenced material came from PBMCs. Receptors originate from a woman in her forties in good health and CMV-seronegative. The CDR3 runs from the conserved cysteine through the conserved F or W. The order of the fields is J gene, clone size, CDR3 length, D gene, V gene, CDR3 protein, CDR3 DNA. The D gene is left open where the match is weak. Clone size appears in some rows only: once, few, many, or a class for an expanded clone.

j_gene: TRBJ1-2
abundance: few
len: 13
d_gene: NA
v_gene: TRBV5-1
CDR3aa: CASSLTANYGYTF
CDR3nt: TGCGCCAGCAGCTTAACAGCAAACTATGGCTACACCTTC

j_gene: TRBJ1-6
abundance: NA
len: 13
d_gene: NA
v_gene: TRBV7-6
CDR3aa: CASSLDMRSPLHF
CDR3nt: TGTGCCAGCAGCTTGGACATGAGGTCACCCCTCCACTTT

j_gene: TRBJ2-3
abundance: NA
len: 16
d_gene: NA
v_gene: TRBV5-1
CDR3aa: CASRNEAGANTDTQYF
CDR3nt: TGCGCCAGCAGAAACGAGGCGGGGGCCAACACAGATACGCAGTATTTT

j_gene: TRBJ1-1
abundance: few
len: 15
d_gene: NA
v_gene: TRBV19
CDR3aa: CASSIPGVKDTEAFF
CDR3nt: TGTGCCAGTAGTATCCCGGGAGTAAAAGACACTGAAGCTTTCTTT

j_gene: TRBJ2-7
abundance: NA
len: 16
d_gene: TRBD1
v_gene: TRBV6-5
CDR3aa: CASSYSSEDRSYEQYF
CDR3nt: TGTGCCAGCAGTTACTCGTCGGAGGACAGGTCCTACGAGCAGTACTTC

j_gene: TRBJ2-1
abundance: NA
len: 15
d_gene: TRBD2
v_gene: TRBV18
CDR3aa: CASSPPSSGADEQFF
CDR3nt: TGTGCCAGCTCACCACCGTCTAGCGGGGCGGATGAGCAGTTCTTC

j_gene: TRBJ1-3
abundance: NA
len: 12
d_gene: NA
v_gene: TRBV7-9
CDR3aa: CASSHRGNTIYF
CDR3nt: TGTGCCAGCAGTCACAGGGGAAACACCATATATTTT

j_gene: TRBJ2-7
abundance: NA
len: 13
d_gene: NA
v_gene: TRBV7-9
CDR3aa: CASSLGRVYEQYF
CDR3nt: TGTGCCAGCAGCTTAGGTCGGGTGTACGAGCAGTACTTC

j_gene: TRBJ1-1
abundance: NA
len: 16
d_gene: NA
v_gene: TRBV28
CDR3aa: CASSLWGRNLNTEAFF
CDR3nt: TGTGCCAGCAGTTTATGGGGGCGAAACTTGAACACTGAAGCTTTCTTT

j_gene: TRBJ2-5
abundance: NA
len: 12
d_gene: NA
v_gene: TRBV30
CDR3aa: CAWSAPPPAQYF
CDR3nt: TGTGCCTGGAGTGCTCCCCCGCCGGCCCAGTACTTC

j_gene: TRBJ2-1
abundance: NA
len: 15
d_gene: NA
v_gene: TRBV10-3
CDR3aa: CAISGTVSSYNEQFF
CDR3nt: TGTGCCATCAGTGGGACAGTTAGCTCCTACAATGAGCAGTTCTTC

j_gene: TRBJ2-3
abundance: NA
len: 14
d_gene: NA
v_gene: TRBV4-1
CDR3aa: CASSHPPRGRTQYF
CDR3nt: TGCGCCAGCAGCCACCCTCCAAGGGGCCGCACGCAGTATTTT

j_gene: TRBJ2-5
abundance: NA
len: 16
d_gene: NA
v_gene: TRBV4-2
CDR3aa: CASSQDILPTRETQYF
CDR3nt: TGTGCCAGCAGCCAAGATATTTTACCGACCAGGGAGACCCAGTACTTC

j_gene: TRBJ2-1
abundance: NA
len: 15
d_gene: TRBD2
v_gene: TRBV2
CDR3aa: CASSEWQREEGEQFF
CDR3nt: TGTGCCAGCAGTGAATGGCAGCGGGAGGAAGGTGAGCAGTTCTTC

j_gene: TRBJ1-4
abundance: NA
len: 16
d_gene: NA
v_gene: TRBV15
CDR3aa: CATSTGPAGENEKLFF
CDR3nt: TGTGCCACCAGCACAGGTCCCGCGGGGGAAAATGAAAAACTGTTTTTT

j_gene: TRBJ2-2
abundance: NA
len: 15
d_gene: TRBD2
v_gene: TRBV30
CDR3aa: CAWSGGWGGSGELFF
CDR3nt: TGTGCCTGGAGCGGTGGGTGGGGGGGATCCGGGGAGCTGTTTTTT

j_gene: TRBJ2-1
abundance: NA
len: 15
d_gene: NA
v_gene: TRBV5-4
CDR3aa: CASSGGGFGYNEQFF
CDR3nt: TGTGCCAGCAGCGGAGGAGGGTTTGGCTACAATGAGCAGTTCTTC

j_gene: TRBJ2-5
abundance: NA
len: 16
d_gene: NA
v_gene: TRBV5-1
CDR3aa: CASSLGLAAGGKTQYF
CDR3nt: TGCGCCAGCAGCTTGGGTCTGGCGGCTGGGGGGAAGACCCAGTACTTC

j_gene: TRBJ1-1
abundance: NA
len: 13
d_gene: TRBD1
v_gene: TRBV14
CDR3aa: CASSPTGVTEAFF
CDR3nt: TGTGCCAGCAGCCCAACAGGGGTCACTGAAGCTTTCTTT

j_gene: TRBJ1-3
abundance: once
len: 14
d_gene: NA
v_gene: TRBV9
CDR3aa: CASSVVGPGNTIYF
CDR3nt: TGTGCCAGCAGCGTAGTGGGGCCTGGAAACACCATATATTTT

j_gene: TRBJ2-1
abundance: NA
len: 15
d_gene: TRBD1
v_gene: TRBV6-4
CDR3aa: CASSLGTGANNEQFF
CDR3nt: TGTGCCAGCAGCTTAGGGACAGGGGCTAACAATGAGCAGTTCTTC

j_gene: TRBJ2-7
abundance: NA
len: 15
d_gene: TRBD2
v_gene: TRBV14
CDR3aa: CASSSPGLAAYEQYF
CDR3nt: TGTGCCAGCAGTAGCCCGGGACTAGCGGCTTACGAGCAGTACTTC